These 6 T cell receptor beta chains share one sample of origin, sequenced in a study of CD8 T cells in ankylosing spondylitis (dated by TCRdb to the late 2010s). The paper as a whole reports these results and caveats: Blood from ankylosing spondylitis patients appeared to be characterized by a TCR beta motif composed of under 10 highly homologous amino acid variants.

Preparation of the library involved 5' RACE. For sequencing, an Illumina HiSeq 2500 was employed. TCRdb reworked the public reads: Q25 trimming with fastp, MiXCR clone assembly, productive beta chains retained. Records with the same CDR3 protein are collapsed into one entry carrying the most frequent genes and DNA. The sample table contains 220,000 or so distinct CDR3 sequences; only one count was recorded for about 16% of them. The ten most abundant clones make up under 55% of the sample. Their cognate antigens are unknown. Sequenced sample: blood, either unsorted or a sorted T cell fraction (not recorded which). The receptors were sampled from a male donor with ankylosing spondylitis.

This clonotype was seen a few times. The chain is built from TRBV7-9 and TRBJ2-1, with 8 bases that match TRBD1. Germline CDR1 SEHNR, CDR2 FQNEAQ (reference sequence). The CDR3 runs 17 residues. The ends lost 5 bases at V and 2 bases at J; junction bases unmatched: 11. In DNA, the CDR3 is TGTGCCAGCAGCCCCCCCGAAGCCAGGGGGCCCTACAATGAGCAGTTCTTC. It is translated as CASSPPEARGPYNEQFF.

The V and J genes are TRBV30 and TRBJ2-2, with a possible D match to TRBD1 (6 bases). V was pared by 2 bases and J by 1 base, with 11 bases between. Germline V gives CDR1 GTSNPN, CDR2 SVGIG (reference sequence). The CDR3 covers 15 residues. This CDR3 is CAWSFQGRNTGELFF. The CDR3 nucleotides read TGTGCCTGGAGTTTTCAGGGGAGGAACACCGGGGAGCTGTTTTTT.

This rearrangement joins TRBV9 to TRBJ2-1, with D perhaps matching TRBD1 or TRBD2 (5 bases each). The germline V and J ends were trimmed by 3 bases and 7 bases, with 14 bases remaining between them. The V gene's germline CDR1 is SGDLS and CDR2 YYNGEE. This CDR3 has 14 residues. The CDR3 DNA follows: TGTGCCAGCAGCGGAGGGACCTACTGGAATGAGCAGTTCTTC. Amino acids: CASSGGTYWNEQFF.

This clonotype was seen repeatedly, ten times or more. This chain uses TRBV4-3 with TRBJ2-1; perhaps TRBD2 as D (5 bases). V was shortened by 0 bases and J by 4 bases, with 13 bases between the two germline ends. The germline CDR1 and CDR2 sequences are LGHNA and YSLEER. This CDR3 spans 16 amino acids. CDR3 in amino acids: CASSQDEGPLYNEQFF. The CDR3 nucleotides are TGCGCCAGCAGCCAAGATGAGGGTCCTCTATACAATGAGCAGTTCTTC.

The chain joins TRBV9 to TRBJ2-5; D uncertain. Germline lookup yields CDR1 SGDLS and CDR2 YYNGEE. V dropped 3 bases and J dropped 6 bases, with 9 bases sitting between them. The CDR3 length is 12 residues. CDR3 bases: TGTGCCAGCAGCGGGGTCTCAAAGACCCAGTACTTC. This sequence encodes CASSGVSKTQYF. Complete variable domain (other parts from reference TRBV9 and TRBJ2-5): DSGVTQTPKHLITATGQRVTLRCSPRSGDLSVYWYQQSLDQGLQFLIQYYNGEERAKGNILERFSAQQFPDLHSELNLSSLELGDSALYFCASSGVSKTQYFGPGTRLLVL.

CDR3 DNA: TGTGCCAGCAGCTTAGCGGCGGGCGGGGAGCTGTTTTTT. This sequence encodes CASSLAAGGELFF. V gene TRBV7-2 combines with J gene TRBJ2-2; D possibly corresponds to TRBD2 (5 bases). The V gene lost 0 bases and the J gene lost 7 bases, with 6 bases spanning the gap. The germline V gene encodes CDR1 SGHTA and CDR2 FQGNSA. The CDR3 loop spans 13 amino acids.